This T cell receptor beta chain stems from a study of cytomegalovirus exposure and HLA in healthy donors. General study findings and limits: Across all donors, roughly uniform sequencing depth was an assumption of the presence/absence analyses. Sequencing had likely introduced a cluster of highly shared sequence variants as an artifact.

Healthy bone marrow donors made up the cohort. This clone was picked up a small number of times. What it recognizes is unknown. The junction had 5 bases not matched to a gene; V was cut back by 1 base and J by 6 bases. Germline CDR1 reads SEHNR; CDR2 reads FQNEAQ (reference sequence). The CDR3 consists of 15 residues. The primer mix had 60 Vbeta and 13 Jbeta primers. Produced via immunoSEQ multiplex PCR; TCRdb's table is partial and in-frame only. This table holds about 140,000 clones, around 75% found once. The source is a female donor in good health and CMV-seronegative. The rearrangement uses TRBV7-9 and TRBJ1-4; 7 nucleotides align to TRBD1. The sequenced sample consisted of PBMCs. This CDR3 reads CASSLEAGGYEKLFF. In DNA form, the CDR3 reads TGTGCCAGCAGCTTAGAGGCAGGGGGGTATGAAAAACTGTTTTTT.